This T cell receptor beta chain was found in a study of blood T cell repertoires in COVID-19. Produced via immunoSEQ multiplex PCR; TCRdb's table is partial and in-frame only. The profile shows hundreds of thousands of clones, roughly 85% of them singletons. The TCR originated in a woman between 65 and 79 years old with active or convalescent COVID-19. The sample taken for sequencing was peripheral blood.

The DNA of the CDR3 is TGTGCCAGCAGCCCACTCTCCATGAACACTGAAGCTTTCTTT. Its protein is CASSPLSMNTEAFF. The chain combines TRBV3-1 (or the pseudogene TRBV3-2) with TRBJ1-1, with D unresolved. The V gene lost 4 bases and the J gene lost 0 bases, with 9 bases spanning the gap. Germline V gene lookup returns CDR1 LGHDT and CDR2 YNNKEL (reference sequence). There are 14 residues in the CDR3.